Shown below are 13 T cell receptor beta chains from a single sample sequenced in a study of cytomegalovirus exposure and HLA in healthy donors. This PCR relied on a set of 60 Vbeta primers and 13 Jbeta primers. Data came from immunoSEQ multiplex PCR; TCRdb stores just in-frame clones and leaves some out. The sample lists about 55,000 clones, approximately 78% seen once, with around 1.5% in the top ten. The sample comprised PBMCs. Receptors originate from a female donor in good health and CMV-seronegative.

The chain joins TRBV5-1 to TRBJ1-2, with 10 bases identical to TRBD1. The V and J ends lost 5 bases and 0 bases, in that order; junction bases with no gene match: 4. This CDR3 has 15 residues. The germline V gene has CDR1 SGHRS and CDR2 YFSETQ. The CDR3 loop reads CASRDRGPSNYGYTF. The CDR3 DNA is TGCGCCAGCAGAGACAGGGGGCCGTCTAACTATGGCTACACCTTC.

This clone was detected only a few times. The genes are TRBV18 and TRBJ1-6; 8 nucleotides match TRBD1. The CDR3 sequence is 15 residues long. The V gene end was trimmed by 3 bases and the J gene end by 10 bases; junction bases not matched to a gene: 8. Per germline, CDR1 KGHSH and CDR2 LQKENI. In DNA, the CDR3 is TGTGCCAGCTCACCCCAAGGACAGGGTGGCTCACCCCTCCACTTT. The encoded protein is CASSPQGQGGSPLHF.

This clone was found once. This chain links TRBV7-3 with TRBJ2-2, with D tentatively TRBD2 (7 bases). Germline CDR1 reads SGHTA; CDR2 reads FQGTGA. Trimming took 0 bases from V and 4 from J, leaving 9 bases between them. The CDR3 contains 15 residues. The CDR3 DNA reads TGTGCCAGCAGCTTAACGGGGGGGCCCACCGGGGAGCTGTTTTTT. Translating it yields CASSLTGGPTGELFF.

V is TRBV9 and J is TRBJ2-7; 10 nucleotides agree with TRBD1. J was trimmed by 3 bases and V by 4 bases; bases with no gene match: 4. The CDR3 is made up of 14 amino acids. The germline V gene encodes CDR1 SGDLS and CDR2 YYNGEE. The CDR3 nucleotides read TGTGCCAGCAGCTTTGGACAGGGGGGCTACGAGCAGTACTTC. It encodes CASSFGQGGYEQYF.

Points on this clone: One junction end disagrees with the germline gene, perhaps due to a read error. The rearrangement joins TRBV29-1 to TRBJ1-2; D is perhaps TRBD1 (5 bases). Germline assignment: CDR1 SQVTM and CDR2 ANQGSEA. The CDR3 extends over 12 amino acids. The CDR3 nucleotides read TGCAGCGCGACCGCTAGGGACTATGGCTACACCTTT. Amino acid sequence: CSATARDYGYTF.

V is TRBV5-1 and J is TRBJ1-3; no clear D. CDR3 length: 17 residues. The germline V and J ends were trimmed by 4 bases and 3 bases, with 20 bases remaining between them. Per the germline V gene, CDR1 is SGHRS and CDR2 is YFSETQ. The CDR3 DNA reads TGCGCCAGCAGCGTTGGGAGGGCCTCGGGAGGTGGAAACACCATATATTTT. Encoded protein: CASSVGRASGGGNTIYF.

This clone has more than one count but fewer than ten. CDR3 nucleotide sequence: TGTGCCTGGAGTGTAGTTTTGGTACGGAGGGATGGCTACACCTTC. Protein sequence: CAWSVVLVRRDGYTF. The chain uses TRBV30 and TRBJ1-2; D not certain. There are 15 residues in the CDR3. Germline V lookup: CDR1 GTSNPN, CDR2 SVGIG (reference sequence). Trimming took 0 bases from V and 6 from J, leaving 17 bases between them.

J is TRBJ1-2 and V is TRBV2; TRBD1 matches at 7 bases. The J segment lost 2 bases and the V segment lost 8 bases, leaving 11 bases of the junction unmatched. The CDR3 spans 15 residues. In germline, CDR1 is SNHLY, CDR2 FYNNEI. CDR3 bases: TGTGCCAGCCTTGATTTGACAGGGCGAAACTATGGCTACACCTTC. Protein: CASLDLTGRNYGYTF.

This chain joins TRBV9 and TRBJ2-5; D is possibly TRBD1 (5 bases). Germline V gene lookup returns CDR1 SGDLS and CDR2 YYNGEE. Trimming left V 3 bases short and J 1 base short, with 10 bases between. The CDR3 sequence is 14 residues long. The chain's CDR3 is CASSEGVAQETQYF. CDR3 DNA: TGTGCCAGCAGCGAAGGGGTGGCCCAAGAGACCCAGTACTTC.

The V gene is TRBV5-6, the J gene TRBJ1-1; D gene unclear. This CDR3 has 16 amino acids. V lost 5 bases and J 0 bases, leaving 17 bases between the germline ends. Germline CDR1 and CDR2: SGHDT and YYEEEE. CDR3 protein: CASSPGGSSMNTEAFF. Here the CDR3 DNA reads TGTGCCAGCAGTCCCGGCGGGAGTTCAATGAACACTGAAGCTTTCTTT.

The chain couples TRBV11-2 to TRBJ1-2; 7 positions agree with TRBD1. Germline trimming cut 0 bases from V and 5 bases from J; bases unmatched to any gene: 6. The CDR3 totals 15 residues. CDR1 SGHAT and CDR2 FQNNGV come from the germline V gene. Here the CDR3 reads CASSLEWTGGYGYTF. DNA of the CDR3: TGTGCCAGCAGCTTAGAGTGGACAGGTGGTTATGGCTACACCTTC.

This rearrangement joins TRBV6-5 to TRBJ2-1, with 12 nucleotides matching TRBD1. The CDR3 length is 16 residues. Germline V gene lookup returns CDR1 MNHEY and CDR2 SVGAGI. J gave up 10 bases and V 2 bases, and 9 bases lay outside the gene matches. CDR3 bases: TGTGCCAGCAGTTACACCACGGGACAGGGGGCGGGAGAGCAGTTCTTC. It specifies CASSYTTGQGAGEQFF.

V is TRBV27 and J is TRBJ1-6; D uncertain. The CDR3 totals 13 residues. V was trimmed by 3 bases and J by 9 bases, leaving 9 bases between them. The germline V gene encodes CDR1 MNHEY and CDR2 SMNVEV (reference sequence). The CDR3 region has the DNA TGTGCCAGCAGTTTCCGGGTAGGTTCACCCCTCCACTTT. Encoded protein: CASSFRVGSPLHF.